This T cell receptor (beta chain) appears in the sequencing data of a study of cytomegalovirus exposure and HLA in healthy donors. Study-wide results and limits: The study put 150 to 200 TCR beta chains on its list as cytomegalovirus-associated. Per a later analysis, about 18,000 TCR beta sequences showed association with HLA alleles at 0.05 false discovery rate. It emerged from a later analysis that several of the most significant clusters appeared to be linked to common viral pathogens.

This CDR3 region has 14 residues. Germline V gene lookup returns CDR1 SGHTA and CDR2 FQGNSA. The V end was cut by 5 bases, the J end by 3 bases, with 14 bases between. The PCR ran on 60 Vbeta and 13 Jbeta primers. Clones were read by immunoSEQ multiplex PCR, and TCRdb kept only the in-frame ones, dropping some. The sample shows about 170,000 clones, under 90% of them seen only once. Concerning this clone itself: The antigen remains unidentified.

The sequenced sample consisted of PBMCs. The chain recombines TRBV7-2 with TRBJ2-7, with D possibly being TRBD1 (5 bases). The sequence was collected from a male donor in good health and CMV-seronegative. CDR3 coding DNA: TGTGCCAGCAGCCCAGGACAAGTTCACTACGAGCAGTACTTC. Amino acid sequence: CASSPGQVHYEQYF.